Below, 29 T cell receptor beta chains from the same sample are listed, as sequenced in a study of cytomegalovirus exposure and HLA in healthy donors. The PCR had 60 Vbeta and 13 Jbeta primers. Profiling relied on immunoSEQ multiplex PCR, and the TCRdb table lists in-frame clones only, not all of them. Seen here are 110,000 or so clones, over 75% observed once, and the top ten hold approximately 5%. Material: PBMCs. The receptors derive from a young woman in good health and CMV-seropositive.

The chain recombines TRBV5-1 with TRBJ1-2; D is perhaps TRBD1 (5 bases). This CDR3 spans 15 amino acids. V was pared by 0 bases and J by 5 bases, with 14 bases between. The germline V gene has CDR1 SGHRS and CDR2 YFSETQ. CDR3 residues: CASSLVFGGDYGYTF. In DNA form, the CDR3 reads TGCGCCAGCAGCTTGGTGTTCGGGGGAGATTATGGCTACACCTTC.

The chain employs TRBV27 and TRBJ2-1; D is unresolved. Trimming took 5 bases from V and 9 from J, leaving 11 bases between them. The germline V gene encodes CDR1 MNHEY and CDR2 SMNVEV (reference sequence). The CDR3 has 12 residues. DNA for the CDR3: TGTGCCAGCAGTCCCTCCACCAGTGAGCAGTTCTTC. The encoded protein is CASSPSTSEQFF.

The V call is TRBV6-5, the J call TRBJ2-7; 8 positions agree with TRBD2. V gave up 5 bases and J gave up 0 bases; unmatched junction bases: 3. The CDR3 consists of 14 residues. Germline CDR1 reads MNHEY; CDR2 reads SVGAGI. The CDR3 nucleotides are TGTGCCAGCAGTCCGAGCGGGAGCTCCTACGAGCAGTACTTC. Translating gives CASSPSGSSYEQYF.

V usage is TRBV5-1 and J usage is TRBJ1-2; D might be TRBD1 (5 bases). The ends were cut back, 4 bases at V and 3 bases at J, with 16 bases in the middle. The CDR3 extends over 15 amino acids. CDR1 is SGHRS and CDR2 is YFSETQ in the germline V gene. CDR3 coding DNA: TGCGCCAGCAGCCCGGGCCAGGGTAGTTACTATGGCTACACCTTC. It is translated as CASSPGQGSYYGYTF.

This chain uses TRBV29-1 with TRBJ2-1; D possibly corresponds to TRBD1 (6 bases). Germline V gene lookup returns CDR1 SQVTM and CDR2 ANQGSEA. This CDR3 has 14 residues. V lost 7 bases and J 7 bases, leaving 20 bases between the germline ends. DNA for the CDR3: TGCAGCGGGGGGCGGGCGGCTAGGATGAATGAGCAGTTCTTC. Encoded protein: CSGGRAARMNEQFF.

This chain links TRBV30 with TRBJ2-7; 7 positions match TRBD2. The germline V gene has CDR1 GTSNPN and CDR2 SVGIG (reference sequence). The CDR3 loop spans 16 amino acids. V lost 0 bases to trimming and J lost 4 bases; unmatched junction nucleotides: 12. The CDR3 DNA reads as TGTGCCTGGAGTGTATTTCGTTGGCGGGGGTATTACGAGCAGTACTTC. It translates to CAWSVFRWRGYYEQYF. Based on the CDR3 plus reference TRBV30 and TRBJ2-7, the full variable domain is SQTIHQWPATLVQPVGSPLSLECTVEGTSNPNLYWYRQAAGRGLQLLFYSVGIGQISSEVPQNLSASRPQDRQFILSSKKLLLSDSGFYLCAWSVFRWRGYYEQYFGPGTRLTVT.

This clone occurred a few times. The chain combines TRBV5-1 with TRBJ2-5; 13 nucleotides agree with TRBD2. The CDR3 runs 16 residues. Germline assignment: CDR1 SGHRS and CDR2 YFSETQ. V was clipped by 2 bases and J by 5 bases; unmatched bases: 6. DNA for the CDR3: TGCGCCAGCAGCTTACGGACTAGCGGGGGCGGGGAGACCCAGTACTTC. It is translated as CASSLRTSGGGETQYF.

This clone is medium-sized within its sample. The genes are TRBV28 and TRBJ1-2, with D maybe TRBD1 (5 bases). The CDR3 runs to 13 residues. V gave up 6 bases and J gave up 4 bases, with 12 bases separating them. Germline assignment: CDR1 MDHEN and CDR2 SYDVKM. The CDR3 is CASRFDSLYGYTF. As DNA, the CDR3 is TGTGCCAGCAGATTCGACAGCCTCTATGGCTACACCTTC.

This clone was seen more than once but under ten times. This chain uses TRBV30 with TRBJ2-7; no reliable D call. Germline CDR1 is GTSNPN and CDR2 is SVGIG (reference sequence). The CDR3 length is 14 residues. Trimming pared 1 base from V and 2 bases from J, leaving 12 bases between. CDR3 DNA sequence: TGTGCCTGGAGTGCCAGGATACAACCCTACGAGCAGTACTTC. It specifies CAWSARIQPYEQYF.

This clone was observed a few times. The chain is built from TRBV19 and TRBJ1-5; D remains ambiguous. CDR3 length: 13 amino acids. V shed 6 bases and J shed 4 bases, with 10 bases lying between them. Germline lookup yields CDR1 LNHDA and CDR2 SQIVND (reference sequence). The CDR3: CASSELRNQPQHF. Here the CDR3 DNA reads TGTGCCAGTAGCGAGCTTAGAAATCAGCCCCAGCATTTT.

The chain uses TRBV19 and TRBJ1-5; 7 positions agree with TRBD1. Germline assignment: CDR1 LNHDA and CDR2 SQIVND (reference sequence). V trimming: 3 bases; J trimming: 0 bases; junction bases outside the gene matches: 5. The CDR3 totals 16 residues. In nucleotides, the CDR3 is TGTGCCAGTAGTATTCAGGGGGGCTATAGCAATCAGCCCCAGCATTTT. This encodes CASSIQGGYSNQPQHF.

The chain has TRBV7-9 and TRBJ2-7, with D hard to call. The CDR3 has 13 amino acids. Germline V CDR1 and CDR2: SEHNR, FQNEAQ (reference sequence). V gave up 1 base and J gave up 6 bases, with 10 bases separating them. The CDR3 region is CASSLGNSGEQYF. The CDR3 DNA is TGTGCCAGCAGCTTAGGGAATTCGGGCGAGCAGTACTTC. Combining the CDR3 with reference TRBV7-9 and TRBJ2-7 gives the whole variable domain DTGVSQNPRHKITKRGQNVTFRCDPISEHNRLYWYRQTLGQGPEFLTYFQNEAQLEKSRLLSDRFSAERPKGSFSTLEIQRTEQGDSAMYLCASSLGNSGEQYFGPGTRLTVT.

Only a few counts were recorded for this clone. The gene calls are TRBV6-5 and TRBJ2-3; unclear D gene. Trimming took 9 bases from V and 0 from J, leaving 7 bases between them. The CDR3 is 12 amino acids. From germline, CDR1 is MNHEY and CDR2 SVGAGI. DNA for the CDR3: TGTGCCAGTTCCGGGAGCACAGATACGCAGTATTTT. Amino acids: CASSGSTDTQYF.

The V and J genes are TRBV27 and TRBJ1-2; 9 positions match TRBD1. Germline V gene lookup returns CDR1 MNHEY and CDR2 SMNVEV (reference sequence). The CDR3 extends over 14 amino acids. V shed 7 bases and J 4 bases; nucleotides not matched to a gene: 7. For the CDR3, the DNA is TGTGCCAGCACTAGTTTGGACAGGGGCTATGGCTACACCTTC. This codes for CASTSLDRGYGYTF.

The J gene is TRBJ2-1, the V gene TRBV11-3, with a weak D call TRBD2 (5 bases). CDR1 SGHNT and CDR2 YENEEA come from the germline V gene. Between the trimmed V and J ends, which lost 1 base and 5 bases, there was a span of 12 bases. The CDR3 is 15 amino acids. The CDR3 protein is CASSLGGATDNEQFF. The CDR3 bases are TGTGCCAGCAGCTTAGGGGGAGCAACAGACAATGAGCAGTTCTTC.

The chain is built from TRBV4-1 and TRBJ1-3; no clear D gene. This CDR3 contains 15 residues. Deletions cut 6 bases from V and 0 bases from J, with 12 bases between. Germline values: CDR1 MGHRA, CDR2 YSYEKL. The CDR3 loop is CASRRGQVSGNTIYF. For the CDR3, the DNA is TGCGCCAGCAGACGTGGCCAAGTCTCTGGAAACACCATATATTTT.

The CDR3 region has the DNA TGTGCCAGCAAGTCAGGGCCCTCCTACGAGCAGTACTTC. Translation: CASKSGPSYEQYF. V is TRBV6-5 and J is TRBJ2-7, with D perhaps TRBD1 (5 bases). From germline, CDR1 is MNHEY and CDR2 SVGAGI. The CDR3 contains 13 residues. V lost 7 bases, J lost 0 bases, and 10 bases lay in between.

This clone showed up just a few times. The J gene is TRBJ2-2, the V gene TRBV7-3; 11 bases align to TRBD1. The CDR3 is 17 amino acids. V trimming: 5 bases; J trimming: 5 bases; junction bases outside the gene matches: 10. Germline assignment: CDR1 SGHTA and CDR2 FQGTGA. The CDR3 DNA sequence: TGTGCCAGCAGCGAGGACAGGGGGCATCTTTGGACCGGGGAGCTGTTTTTT. It is translated as CASSEDRGHLWTGELFF. The variable domain in full, with the rest retrieved from reference TRBV7-3 and TRBJ2-2, is GAGVSQTPSNKVTEKGKYVELRCDPISGHTALYWYRQSLGQGPEFLIYFQGTGAADDSGLPNDRFFAVRPEGSVSTLKIQRTERGDSAVYLCASSEDRGHLWTGELFFGEGSRLTVL.

Of note for this clone: Other DNA variants within this sample encode the same CDR3. This sequence joins TRBV5-1 and TRBJ2-3; unclear D gene. CDR1 is SGHRS and CDR2 is YFSETQ in the germline V gene. The CDR3 is made up of 12 amino acids. The V end was cut by 2 bases, the J end by 3 bases, with 4 bases between. Here the CDR3 DNA reads TGCGCCAGCAGCTTCGGTACAGATACGCAGTATTTT. Protein: CASSFGTDTQYF.

This chain uses TRBV5-1 with TRBJ2-3; 15 bases agree with TRBD2. After removal of 4 bases from V and 5 bases from J, the junction contained 8 bases not matched to a gene. CDR3 size: 17 residues. The germline gives CDR1 SGHRS, CDR2 YFSETQ. The CDR3, as DNA: TGCGCCAGCAGCGCCGGACTAGCGGGGGGGCCAAGAGATACGCAGTATTTT. Protein sequence: CASSAGLAGGPRDTQYF. The entire variable domain, with the rest obtained from reference TRBV5-1 and TRBJ2-3, is as follows: KAGVTQTPRYLIKTRGQQVTLSCSPISGHRSVSWYQQTPGQGLQFLFEYFSETQRNKGNFPGRFSGRQFSNSRSEMNVSTLELGDSALYLCASSAGLAGGPRDTQYFGPGTRLTVL.

In this sample, this clone turned up once. J is TRBJ1-4 and V is TRBV30; 9 nucleotides agree with TRBD1. CDR1 is GTSNPN and CDR2 is SVGIG in the germline V gene (reference sequence). The V and J ends lost 5 bases and 0 bases, in that order; junction bases with no gene match: 4. The CDR3 is made up of 15 amino acids. The DNA for the CDR3 is TGTGCCTGGCGGGACAGGGCTACAACTAATGAAAAACTGTTTTTT. Protein product: CAWRDRATTNEKLFF.

The chain recombines TRBV19 with TRBJ1-5; D is unclear. The CDR3 is made up of 14 amino acids. Germline V gene data show CDR1 as LNHDA and CDR2 as SQIVND (reference sequence). Trimming left V 8 bases short and J 0 bases short, with 11 bases between. The CDR3 here is CASSSQYSNQPQHF. In DNA, the CDR3 is TGTGCCAGTTCGTCGCAGTATAGCAATCAGCCCCAGCATTTT.

The CDR3 reads CASNSRLNYGYTF. DNA for the CDR3: TGTGCCAGTAATTCTAGGCTTAACTATGGCTACACCTTC. The chain recombines TRBV19 with TRBJ1-2; D remains unclear. Germline V gives CDR1 LNHDA, CDR2 SQIVND (reference sequence). Trimming took 7 bases from V and 1 from J, leaving 10 bases between them. The CDR3 extends over 13 amino acids.

This clone was seen more than once but under ten times. The chain uses TRBV5-1 and TRBJ2-3, with a possible D match to TRBD2 (6 bases). The CDR3 runs 17 residues. Germline CDR1 reads SGHRS; CDR2 reads YFSETQ. V dropped 1 base and J dropped 2 bases, with 17 bases sitting between them. CDR3 protein: CASSLRDSLRYTDTQYF. CDR3 in DNA: TGCGCCAGCAGCTTGCGGGACTCCTTGAGATACACAGATACGCAGTATTTT.

This sequence joins TRBV5-1 and TRBJ2-7, with 7 bases fitting TRBD1. In germline, CDR1 is SGHRS, CDR2 YFSETQ. Losses at the gene ends were 4 bases for V and 10 bases for J; bases not matched to a gene: 11. CDR3 length: 13 amino acids. The CDR3 coding sequence is TGCGCCAGCAGCGTGGACGGGACAGCAAACCAGTACTTC. Amino acid sequence: CASSVDGTANQYF.

The chain recombines TRBV5-5 with TRBJ1-5; D is unresolved. CDR3 length: 14 amino acids. Trimming left V 1 base short and J 7 bases short, with 12 bases between. The V gene's germline CDR1 is SGHKS and CDR2 YYEKEE (reference sequence). The CDR3 coding sequence is TGTGCCAGCAGCTTGTTGATACCCGGGCAGCCCCAGCATTTT. Its protein product is CASSLLIPGQPQHF.

This chain links TRBV29-1 with TRBJ2-7; a weak D match, TRBD2 (6 bases). Germline CDR1 SQVTM, CDR2 ANQGSEA. V was clipped by 4 bases and J by 4 bases, with 20 bases between them. The CDR3 loop spans 15 amino acids. The CDR3, as DNA: TGCAGCGTTGGTTTCGTGGGACTGAAACTATACGAGCAGTACTTC. This encodes CSVGFVGLKLYEQYF.

V and J are TRBV6-6 and TRBJ1-4; no definite D call. Trimming left V 5 bases short and J 2 bases short, with 9 bases between. The CDR3 sequence is 14 residues long. Per germline, CDR1 MNHNY and CDR2 SVGAGI (reference sequence). CDR3 protein: CASSRQPTNEKLFF. CDR3 coding DNA: TGTGCCAGCAGTCGACAACCGACTAATGAAAAACTGTTTTTT.

V is TRBV29-1 and J is TRBJ1-2, with TRBD1 identical over 8 bases. Germline lookup yields CDR1 SQVTM and CDR2 ANQGSEA. The CDR3 consists of 13 residues. V lost 6 bases to trimming and J lost 0 bases; unmatched junction nucleotides: 3. CDR3 in DNA: TGCAGCGTCCAGACAGGGGCTAACTATGGCTACACCTTC. It encodes CSVQTGANYGYTF.